A selection of T cell receptor beta chains follows, all from one sample in a study of T cell responses to AZD1222 COVID-19 vaccine. Measured with immunoSEQ multiplex PCR; TCRdb has only the in-frame clones, and not every one. Found here are approximately 100,000 clones, roughly nine tenths of them singletons; the top ten hold under 5.5%. Specimen: peripheral blood, collected on day 0 of AZD1222 vaccination. The receptor set was obtained from an adult in good health. The CDR3 runs from the conserved cysteine through the conserved F or W. The order of the fields is CDR3 DNA, CDR3 protein, V gene, J gene, clone size, D gene, CDR3 length. D genes are given only for firm matches. Some rows mark clone size as missing; the rest say once, few, many or name a class of expanded clone.

TGCGCCAGCAGCTTCGGGACGGATGGAAACACCATATATTTT	CASSFGTDGNTIYF	TRBV5-1	TRBJ1-3	few	-	14
TGTGCCAGCAGTCGACCAGGGGGCTCCTACGAGCAGTACTTC	CASSRPGGSYEQYF	TRBV6-2/TRBV6-3	TRBJ2-7	-	TRBD1	14
TGTGCCAGCACCTTCCCCACTGAAGCTTTCTTT	CASTFPTEAFF	TRBV7-9	TRBJ1-1	-	-	11
TGTGCCTGGAAAGAGGGGGGGTCGGGTTCACCCCTCCACTTT	CAWKEGGSGSPLHF	TRBV30	TRBJ1-6	-	-	14
TGTGCCAGCTCACCACAGCGCGGTCAAGAGACCCAGTACTTC	CASSPQRGQETQYF	TRBV18	TRBJ2-5	-	-	14
TGTGCCAGCACCCTATGGGGTGGCGGGGATAGCACAGATACGCAGTATTTT	CASTLWGGGDSTDTQYF	TRBV27	TRBJ2-3	-	-	17
TGTGCCAGCAGCCCCCACGCCCTTGGTTCCGGTGAAAAACTGTTTTTT	CASSPHALGSGEKLFF	TRBV7-2	TRBJ1-4	-	-	16
TGTGCCAGCAGTGAATCCGGGACAGGGGTACGGAATGAAAAACTGTTTTTT	CASSESGTGVRNEKLFF	TRBV25-1	TRBJ1-4	-	TRBD1	17
TGTGCCAGCAGCCCCCGGGACCTGGGGCAAAATTCACCCCTCCACTTT	CASSPRDLGQNSPLHF	TRBV4-2	TRBJ1-6	-	-	16
TGTGCCAGCAGTTTGCACACCGGGGAGCTGTTTTTT	CASSLHTGELFF	TRBV12-3/TRBV12-4	TRBJ2-2	-	-	12
TGTGCCACCAGTGGGGGGCCAAATTCTGGAAACACCATATATTTT	CATSGGPNSGNTIYF	TRBV24-1	TRBJ1-3	once	-	15
TGTGCCATCAGTGAGTTGGGGGCAATCGCTGAAGCTTTCTTT	CAISELGAIAEAFF	TRBV10-3	TRBJ1-1	-	-	14
TGTGCCAGCAGTGACACGGCTCGAGAGACCCAGTACTTC	CASSDTARETQYF	TRBV5-4	TRBJ2-5	-	-	13
TGTGCCAGCAGCCCCGGACAGGGGTACAATGAGCAGTTCTTC	CASSPGQGYNEQFF	TRBV3-1/TRBV3-2	TRBJ2-1	-	TRBD1	14
TGTGCCAGTAGTAATCAGCCCCAGCATTTT	CASSNQPQHF	TRBV19	TRBJ1-5	few	-	10
TGTGCCAGTAGGACGACTAGCAGGTCCTACAATGAGCAGTTCTTC	CASRTTSRSYNEQFF	TRBV19	TRBJ2-1	-	TRBD2	15
TGTGCCTGGAGTGCTCCGGGCCGCCTTTCACCCCTCCACTTT	CAWSAPGRLSPLHF	TRBV30	TRBJ1-6	-	-	14
TGTGCCAGCAGCTCGTTCGGGGGTTTTAGCAATCAGCCCCAGCATTTT	CASSSFGGFSNQPQHF	TRBV27	TRBJ1-5	few	-	16
TGTGCCAGCAGCCGATCGCACAGGGCTGGGGCCAACGTCCTGACTTTC	CASSRSHRAGANVLTF	TRBV7-3	TRBJ2-6	-	-	16
TGTGCCAGCAGCTTGCGAGACAGGGGGCCAAATTCACCCCTCCACTTT	CASSLRDRGPNSPLHF	TRBV5-4	TRBJ1-6	-	TRBD1	16
TGTGCCAGCAGTTTGGGACTAGCGACCGAGCAGTACTTC	CASSLGLATEQYF	TRBV12-3/TRBV12-4	TRBJ2-7	-	TRBD2	13
TGCGCCAGCAGTCCAGGGGGCCTCTATGGCTACACCTTC	CASSPGGLYGYTF	TRBV5-1	TRBJ1-2	-	TRBD1	13